This TCR beta chain emerged from a study of blood T cells in healthy people across ages. Findings and caveats of the study: Naive and antigen-experienced cells were not separated, limiting conclusive comparison.

Using a J-beta primer mix together with a sample-barcoded 5' primer, a second PCR was run for about 7 to 12 cycles. TCRdb reanalysed the 5' RACE reads using MiXCR and keeps one entry per CDR3 protein. Of about 1.4 million distinct CDR3 sequences listed, around 55% are singletons. As to this clonotype: Its antigen remains unknown.

Germline V lookup: CDR1 DFQATT, CDR2 SNEGSKA (reference sequence). The CDR3 length is 17 residues. The sequence was obtained from a man between 18 and 35 years old in good health. The sequenced material came from blood. The chain links TRBV20-1 to TRBJ2-1; a possible D gene is TRBD1 (6 bases). The DNA end favors TRBJ2-7, so the J call may be wrong. The CDR3 nucleotides read TGCAGTGCTGAGATGCCAGGGAAGGGGGTAAATTGGGACGAGCAGTACTTC. Translation gives CSAEMPGKGVNWDEQYF.